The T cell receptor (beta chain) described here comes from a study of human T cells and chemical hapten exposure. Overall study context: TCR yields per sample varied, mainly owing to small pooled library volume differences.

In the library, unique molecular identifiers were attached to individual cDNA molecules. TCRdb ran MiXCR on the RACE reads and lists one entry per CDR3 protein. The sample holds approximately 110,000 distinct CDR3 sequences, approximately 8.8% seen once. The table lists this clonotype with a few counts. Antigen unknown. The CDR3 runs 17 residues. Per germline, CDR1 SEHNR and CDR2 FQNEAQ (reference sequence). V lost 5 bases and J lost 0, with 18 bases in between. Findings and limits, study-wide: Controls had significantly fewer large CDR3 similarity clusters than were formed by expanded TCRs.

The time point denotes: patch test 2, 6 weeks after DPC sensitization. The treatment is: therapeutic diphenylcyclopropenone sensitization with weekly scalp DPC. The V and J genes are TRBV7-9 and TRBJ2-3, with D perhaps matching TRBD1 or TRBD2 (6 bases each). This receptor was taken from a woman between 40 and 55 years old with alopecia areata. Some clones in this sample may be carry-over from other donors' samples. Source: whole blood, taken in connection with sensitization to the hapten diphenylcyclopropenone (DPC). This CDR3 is CASSPRGQFPSTDTQYF. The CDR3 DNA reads TGTGCCAGCAGCCCCCGGGGGCAGTTTCCTAGCACAGATACGCAGTATTTT. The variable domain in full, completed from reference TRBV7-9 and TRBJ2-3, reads DTGVSQNPRHKITKRGQNVTFRCDPISEHNRLYWYRQTLGQGPEFLTYFQNEAQLEKSRLLSDRFSAERPKGSFSTLEIQRTEQGDSAMYLCASSPRGQFPSTDTQYFGPGTRLTVL.